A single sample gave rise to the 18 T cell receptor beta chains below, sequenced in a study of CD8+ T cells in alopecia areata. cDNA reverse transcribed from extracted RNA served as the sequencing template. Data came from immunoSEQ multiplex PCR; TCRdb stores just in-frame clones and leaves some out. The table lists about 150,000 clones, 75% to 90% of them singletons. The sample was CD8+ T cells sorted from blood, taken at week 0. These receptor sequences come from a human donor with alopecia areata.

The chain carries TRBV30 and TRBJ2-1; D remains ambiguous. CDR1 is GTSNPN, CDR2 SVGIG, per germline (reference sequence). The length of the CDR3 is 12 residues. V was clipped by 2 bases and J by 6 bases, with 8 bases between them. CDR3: CAWSWVVNEQFF. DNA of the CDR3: TGTGCCTGGAGTTGGGTTGTCAATGAGCAGTTCTTC.

Here the CDR3 reads CASSQAPRTGELFF. The CDR3 bases are TGCGCCAGCAGCCAAGCCCCACGCACCGGGGAGCTGTTTTTT. The chain is built from TRBV4-1 and TRBJ2-2, with unresolved D. The CDR3 has 14 amino acids. Trimming stripped 1 base from V and 4 bases from J, with 7 bases between. Per the germline V gene, CDR1 is MGHRA and CDR2 is YSYEKL.

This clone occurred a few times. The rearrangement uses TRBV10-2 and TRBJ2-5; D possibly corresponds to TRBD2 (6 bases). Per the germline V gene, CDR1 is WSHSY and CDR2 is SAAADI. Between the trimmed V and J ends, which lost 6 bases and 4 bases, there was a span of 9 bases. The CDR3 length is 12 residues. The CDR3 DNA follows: TGCGCCAGCAGGGAGGGAGGAGAGACCCAGTACTTC. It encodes CASREGGETQYF.

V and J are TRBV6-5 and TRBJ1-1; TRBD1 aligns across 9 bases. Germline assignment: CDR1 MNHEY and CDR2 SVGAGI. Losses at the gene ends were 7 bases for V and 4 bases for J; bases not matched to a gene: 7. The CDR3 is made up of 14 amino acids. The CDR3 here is CASTLRQGGTEAFF. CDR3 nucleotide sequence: TGTGCCAGCACCCTTAGACAGGGGGGCACTGAAGCTTTCTTT.

CDR3 sequence: CASSQRRGATDTQYF. CDR3 DNA: TGCGCCAGCAGCCAGAGGCGGGGGGCGACAGATACGCAGTATTTT. V usage is TRBV4-1 and J usage is TRBJ2-3, with 8 bases that match TRBD2. The germline V gene has CDR1 MGHRA and CDR2 YSYEKL. The CDR3 has 15 amino acids. After removal of 3 bases from V and 3 bases from J, the junction contained 5 bases not matched to a gene.

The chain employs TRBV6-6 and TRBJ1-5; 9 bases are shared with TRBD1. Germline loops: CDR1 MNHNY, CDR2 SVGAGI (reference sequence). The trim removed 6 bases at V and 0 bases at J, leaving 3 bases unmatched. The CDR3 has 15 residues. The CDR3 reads CASRGQGHSNQPQHF. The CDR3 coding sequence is TGTGCCAGCAGAGGACAGGGGCATAGCAATCAGCCCCAGCATTTT.

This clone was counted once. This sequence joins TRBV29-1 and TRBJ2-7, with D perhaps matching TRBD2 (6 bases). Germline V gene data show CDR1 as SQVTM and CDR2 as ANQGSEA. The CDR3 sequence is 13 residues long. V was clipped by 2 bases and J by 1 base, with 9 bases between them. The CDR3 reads CSVETGESYEQYF. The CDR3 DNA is TGCAGCGTTGAAACGGGGGAGTCCTACGAGCAGTACTTC.

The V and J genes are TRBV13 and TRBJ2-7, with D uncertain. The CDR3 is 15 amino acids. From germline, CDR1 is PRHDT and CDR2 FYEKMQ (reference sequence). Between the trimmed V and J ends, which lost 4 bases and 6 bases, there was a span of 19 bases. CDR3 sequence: CASSSAPRLIGEQYF. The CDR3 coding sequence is TGTGCCAGCAGCTCCGCCCCAAGGTTAATAGGCGAGCAGTACTTC.

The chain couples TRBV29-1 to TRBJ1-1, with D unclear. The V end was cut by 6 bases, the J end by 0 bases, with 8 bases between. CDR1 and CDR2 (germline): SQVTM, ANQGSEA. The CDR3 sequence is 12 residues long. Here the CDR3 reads CSVLLLNTEAFF. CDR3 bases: TGCAGCGTGCTTCTTTTGAACACTGAAGCTTTCTTT.

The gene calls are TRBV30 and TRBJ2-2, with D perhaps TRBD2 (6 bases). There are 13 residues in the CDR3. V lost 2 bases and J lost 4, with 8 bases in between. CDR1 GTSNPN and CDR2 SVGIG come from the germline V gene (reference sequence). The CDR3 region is CAWSPTSTGELFF. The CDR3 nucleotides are TGTGCCTGGAGTCCGACTAGCACCGGGGAGCTGTTTTTT. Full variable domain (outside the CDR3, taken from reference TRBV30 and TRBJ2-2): SQTIHQWPATLVQPVGSPLSLECTVEGTSNPNLYWYRQAAGRGLQLLFYSVGIGQISSEVPQNLSASRPQDRQFILSSKKLLLSDSGFYLCAWSPTSTGELFFGEGSRLTVL.

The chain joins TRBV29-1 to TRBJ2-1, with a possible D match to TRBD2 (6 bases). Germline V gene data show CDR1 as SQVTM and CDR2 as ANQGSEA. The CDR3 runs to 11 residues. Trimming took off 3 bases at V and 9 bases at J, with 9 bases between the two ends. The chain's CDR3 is CSVDWEAEQFF. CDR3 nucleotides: TGCAGCGTTGACTGGGAGGCTGAGCAGTTCTTC.

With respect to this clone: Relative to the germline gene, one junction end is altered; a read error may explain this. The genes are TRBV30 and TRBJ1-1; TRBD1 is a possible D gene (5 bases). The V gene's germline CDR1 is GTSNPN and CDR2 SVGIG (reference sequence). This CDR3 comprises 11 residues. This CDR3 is CTWGRATEAFF. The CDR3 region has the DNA TGTACCTGGGGGAGGGCCACTGAAGCTTTCTTT.

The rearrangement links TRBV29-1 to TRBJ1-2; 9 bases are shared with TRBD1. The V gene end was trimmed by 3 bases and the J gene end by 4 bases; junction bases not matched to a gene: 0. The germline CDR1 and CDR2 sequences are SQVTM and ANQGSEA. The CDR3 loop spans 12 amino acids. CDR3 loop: CSVETGGYGYTF. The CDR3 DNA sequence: TGCAGCGTTGAGACAGGGGGCTATGGCTACACCTTC.

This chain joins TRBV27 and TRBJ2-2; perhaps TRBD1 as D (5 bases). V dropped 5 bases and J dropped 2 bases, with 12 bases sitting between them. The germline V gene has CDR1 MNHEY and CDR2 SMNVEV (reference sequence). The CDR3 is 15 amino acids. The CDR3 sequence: CASSLLQGNTGELFF. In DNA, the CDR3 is TGTGCCAGCAGTCTACTCCAGGGTAACACCGGGGAGCTGTTTTTT.

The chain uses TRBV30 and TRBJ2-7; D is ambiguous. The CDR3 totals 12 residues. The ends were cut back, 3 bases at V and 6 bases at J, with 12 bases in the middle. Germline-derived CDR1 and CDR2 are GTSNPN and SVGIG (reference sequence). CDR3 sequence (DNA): TGTGCCTGGAGCTATGGCAAAACCGAGCAGTACTTC. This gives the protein CAWSYGKTEQYF. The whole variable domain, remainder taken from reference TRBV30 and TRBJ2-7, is SQTIHQWPATLVQPVGSPLSLECTVEGTSNPNLYWYRQAAGRGLQLLFYSVGIGQISSEVPQNLSASRPQDRQFILSSKKLLLSDSGFYLCAWSYGKTEQYFGPGTRLTVT.

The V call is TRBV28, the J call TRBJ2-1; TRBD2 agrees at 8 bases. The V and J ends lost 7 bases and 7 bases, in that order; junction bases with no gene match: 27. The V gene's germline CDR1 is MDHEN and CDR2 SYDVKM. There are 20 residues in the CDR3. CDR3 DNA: TGTGCCAGCACCACCATTTCCAGGGAAACCGGGACTAGATATCCTAATGAGCAGTTCTTC. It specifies CASTTISRETGTRYPNEQFF.

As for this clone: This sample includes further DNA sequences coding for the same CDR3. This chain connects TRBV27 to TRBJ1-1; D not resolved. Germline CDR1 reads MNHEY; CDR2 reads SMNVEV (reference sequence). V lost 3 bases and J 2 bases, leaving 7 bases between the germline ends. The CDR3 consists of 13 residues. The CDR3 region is CASSFGPNTEAFF. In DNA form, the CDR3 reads TGTGCCAGCAGTTTTGGTCCCAACACTGAAGCTTTCTTT.

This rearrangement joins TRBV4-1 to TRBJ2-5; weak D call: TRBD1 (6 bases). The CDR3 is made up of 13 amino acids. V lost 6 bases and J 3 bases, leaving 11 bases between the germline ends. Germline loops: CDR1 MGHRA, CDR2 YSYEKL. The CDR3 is CASRGSGEETQYF. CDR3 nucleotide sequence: TGCGCCAGCAGGGGATCAGGGGAAGAGACCCAGTACTTC.